This is a list of T cell receptor beta chains from one sample in a study of T cell responses to AZD1222 COVID-19 vaccine. The data were produced by immunoSEQ multiplex PCR, yet TCRdb's version contains in-frame clones alone and is incomplete. Altogether roughly 45,000 clones are present, 65% to 80% being singletons, with the ten largest covering 6.6%. Sample: peripheral blood, taken on day 0 of AZD1222 vaccination. The receptors come from an adult in good health. CDR3s include the opening cysteine and the closing phenylalanine or tryptophan.

V gene,CDR3 protein
TRBV18,CASSPWSGGAEQPQHF
TRBV9,CASSHDGTDYNEQFF
TRBV5-4,CASTRTGRKETQYF
TRBV11-2,CASSFESLAGGQETQYF
TRBV11-2,CASSSKTGGGEQYF
TRBV7-6,CASSPWILGGAGGSGNTIYF
TRBV5-1,CASSPGQTIGQPQHF
TRBV6-5,CASTGQANQPQHF
TRBV5-1,CASSLVGTPNTEAFF
TRBV18,CASSPPVVANTGELFF
TRBV18,CASSPTLGGRSSNEKLFF
TRBV29-1,CSVRRENTEAFF
TRBV7-9,CASSLSSGVHEQFF
TRBV28,CASSFGGVGRSEKLFF
TRBV2,CASTEEGIGNTIYF
TRBV28,CASTPADRNNSPLHF
TRBV7-2,CASSWYGTEAFF
TRBV10-3,CAISKSENDYTF
TRBV7-9,CASSTTGGTSGGDNEQFF
TRBV28,CASSFGPYEQYF
TRBV5-6,CASSYEQGDYGYTF
TRBV5-6,CASSLATAGGGKETQYF
TRBV6-5,CASSYPGLRETQYF
TRBV30,CAWNLGPDEKLFF
TRBV28,CASSDSHQPQHF
TRBV10-1,CASRLRWDRQTF
TRBV20-1,CSAQTNTEAFF
TRBV7-9,CASSQGLADQETQYF
TRBV5-6,CASSLGGRSPEAFF
TRBV6-5,CASSSRQGRNEQFF
TRBV24-1,CAATSGANVLTF
TRBV5-8,CASSLGPGQGAGDTQYF
TRBV18,CASSPQGSNEKLFF
TRBV7-9,CASSMTGFNEKLFF
TRBV5-1,CASSLGHSGSSGELFF
TRBV5-1,CASSLSGGHGYTF
TRBV6-5,CASRAPKPTNDGYTF
TRBV13,CASSSGNSPLHF
TRBV19,CASSFGLGEGYGYTF
TRBV7-8,CASSITGTANSPLHF
TRBV15,CATSPGWDSTDTQYF
TRBV19,CASRTPGTLYSNQPQHF
TRBV5-1,CASRSWATNTEAFF
TRBV7-9,CASSLATSGIYNEQFF
TRBV11-1,CASSLGQGSTEAFF
TRBV7-9,CASSEDWEGGNTIYF
TRBV7-8,CASSRFNTGELFF
TRBV5-5,CASSLGSQNNEQFF
TRBV11-3,CASSPGGDRAGEQYF
TRBV28,CASSSASGTAINYGYTF